What follows are 10 T cell receptor beta chains derived from one specimen sequenced in a study of CD8 T cells in Susac syndrome. Reverse transcription of about 0.5 to 1 ug RNA used random hexamers. Via MiXCR, TCRdb re-called the immunoSEQ multiplex PCR reads, giving one row per CDR3 protein. Here the sample spans about 110,000 distinct CDR3 sequences, 94% being singletons. The sample comprised CD8+ T cells from PBMCs. These receptors originate from a human donor with Susac syndrome.

The genes are TRBV15 and TRBJ1-1; D perhaps matches TRBD1 (5 bases). With 0 bases removed from V and 8 bases from J, the gap between germline ends came to 13 bases. This CDR3 has 14 amino acids. Looked up from germline, CDR1 is LNHNV and CDR2 is YYDKDF (reference sequence). Written as DNA, the CDR3 is TGTGCCACCAGCAGAGATGTCGGCAGGGTAGAAGCTTTCTTT. It specifies CATSRDVGRVEAFF.

The gene calls are TRBV11-2 and TRBJ2-2; 8 nucleotides align to TRBD1. This CDR3 comprises 15 residues. Germline CDR1 is SGHAT and CDR2 is FQNNGV. With 3 bases clipped from V and 6 bases from J, the junction kept 6 bases outside the gene matches. CDR3 amino acids: CASSLGTGRSGELFF. The CDR3 DNA reads as TGTGCCAGCAGCTTGGGGACAGGTCGCTCCGGGGAGCTGTTTTTT.

CDR3 amino acids: CSALKVGHGKDEQFF. The CDR3 DNA follows: TGCAGTGCCCTGAAGGTGGGACACGGGAAGGATGAGCAGTTCTTC. This rearrangement joins TRBV20-1 to TRBJ2-1; perhaps TRBD1 as D (6 bases). Trimming stripped 6 bases from V and 8 bases from J, with 23 bases between. Germline CDR1 DFQATT, CDR2 SNEGSKA (reference sequence). The CDR3 is 15 residues long.

This chain connects TRBV3-1 to TRBJ1-4, with D hard to call. The V gene lost 4 bases and the J gene lost 1 base, with 13 bases spanning the gap. The CDR3 contains 16 residues. Germline CDR1 is LGHDT and CDR2 is YNNKEL (reference sequence). The CDR3 here is CASSPRRLGTNEKLFF. As DNA, the CDR3 is TGTGCCAGCAGCCCTCGGAGACTCGGAACTAATGAAAAACTGTTTTTT. The variable domain in full, with the rest retrieved from reference TRBV3-1 and TRBJ1-4, is DTAVSQTPKYLVTQMGNDKSIKCEQNLGHDTMYWYKQDSKKFLKIMFSYNNKELIINETVPNRFSPKSPDKAHLNLHINSLELGDSAVYFCASSPRRLGTNEKLFFGSGTQLSVL.

This sequence joins TRBV2 and TRBJ2-1; TRBD2 agrees at 11 bases. This CDR3 region has 14 residues. Germline CDR1 SNHLY, CDR2 FYNNEI. The CDR3 DNA reads as TGTGCTACCCGATTTAGCGGGGGGGCTGCTGAGCAGTTCTTC. Translated, it gives CATRFSGGAAEQFF. Full variable domain (missing parts from reference TRBV2 and TRBJ2-1): EPEVTQTPSHQVTQMGQEVILRCVPISNHLYFYWYRQILGQKVEFLVSFYNNEISEKSEIFDDQFSVERPDGSNFTLKIRSTKLEDSAMYFCATRFSGGAAEQFFGPGTRLTVL.

This chain connects TRBV9 to TRBJ1-1; 8 positions agree with TRBD1. Looked up from germline, CDR1 is SGDLS and CDR2 is YYNGEE. V shed 4 bases, J shed 4 bases, and the junction held 6 bases outside the gene matches. There are 14 residues in the CDR3. The CDR3 protein is CASSPTGAGTEAFF. CDR3 bases: TGTGCCAGCAGCCCGACAGGGGCCGGCACTGAAGCTTTCTTT.

The V gene is TRBV7-9, the J gene TRBJ2-5; no clear D. Trimming pared 4 bases from V and 5 bases from J, leaving 8 bases between. Germline V CDR1 and CDR2: SEHNR, FQNEAQ (reference sequence). The CDR3 runs to 12 residues. This CDR3 reads CASSSQLETQYF. The CDR3 nucleotides read TGTGCCAGCAGCTCCCAATTGGAGACCCAGTACTTC.

This chain links TRBV7-9 with TRBJ2-7; no definite D call. The CDR3 runs to 14 residues. Between the trimmed V and J ends, which lost 1 base and 0 bases, there was a span of 7 bases. CDR1 and CDR2 from the germline V gene are SEHNR and FQNEAQ (reference sequence). The CDR3 region is CASSLGASSYEQYF. The DNA for the CDR3 is TGTGCCAGCAGCTTAGGGGCAAGCTCCTACGAGCAGTACTTC.

V and J are TRBV2 and TRBJ2-1, with D possibly called TRBD1 or TRBD2 (5 bases each). This CDR3 has 13 amino acids. V was cut by 6 bases and J by 4 bases, with 10 bases left in between. Germline V gene lookup returns CDR1 SNHLY and CDR2 FYNNEI. The CDR3 nucleotides are TGTGCCAGCAGGGGGACGGGGTACAATGAGCAGTTCTTC. This translates into CASRGTGYNEQFF.

This chain joins TRBV12-5 and TRBJ2-5; 9 bases fit TRBD1. The CDR3 runs 17 residues. V shed 5 bases, J shed 0 bases, and the junction held 10 bases outside the gene matches. Germline V gene sequence: CDR1 LGHNT, CDR2 FRNRAP. The CDR3 DNA reads as TGTGCTAGTGGTCCCCGGAGGGACAGGGCTTACCAAGAGACCCAGTACTTC. Translation: CASGPRRDRAYQETQYF.